This TCR beta chain came from a study of blood T cell repertoires in COVID-19. Background on the study: Acute and convalescent COVID-19 specimens originated in the United States, Italy and Spain.

This CDR3 has 12 amino acids. Trimming took off 5 bases at V and 4 bases at J, with 9 bases between the two ends. The age range of participants was about 18 to 95 years, with residence in 20 to 25 US areas. Researchers sorted participants into cohorts using their self-reported clinical history. Generated by immunoSEQ multiplex PCR, the TCRdb table keeps only in-frame clones and is missing some. Among hundreds of thousands of clones listed, around nine tenths were seen once. Sample: PBMCs or T cells enriched from blood (not recorded which). This TCR was sampled from a woman aged 40-49 years who had recovered from COVID-19. V gene TRBV12-3 or TRBV12-4 combines with J gene TRBJ2-7; D is ambiguous. The CDR3 region is CASSPQRYEQYF. The CDR3 nucleotides read TGTGCCAGCAGTCCCCAGAGGTACGAGCAGTACTTC.